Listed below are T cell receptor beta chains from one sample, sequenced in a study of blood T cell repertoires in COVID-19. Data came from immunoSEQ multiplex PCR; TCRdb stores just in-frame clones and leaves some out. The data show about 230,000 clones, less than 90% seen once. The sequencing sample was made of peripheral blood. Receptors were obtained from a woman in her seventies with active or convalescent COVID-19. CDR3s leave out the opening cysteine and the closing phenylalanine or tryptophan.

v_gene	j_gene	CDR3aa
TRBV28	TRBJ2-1	ASSWGLAGGDNEQF
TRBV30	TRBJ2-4	AWAVQGAKNIQY
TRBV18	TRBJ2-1	ASSLGLAGGLEQF
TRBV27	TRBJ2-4	ASSSLELQGGKNIQY
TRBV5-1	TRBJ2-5	ASSGGQGKGETQY
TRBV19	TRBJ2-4	ASTDNRGNMGNIQY
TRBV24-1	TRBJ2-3	ATPIRGTDTQY
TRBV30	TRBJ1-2	AWSVGGEYGYT
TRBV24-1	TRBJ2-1	ATSDGFGQGTNNEQF
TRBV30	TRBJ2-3	AWSVLQGTQY
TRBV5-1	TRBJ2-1	ASSPAAAYNEQF
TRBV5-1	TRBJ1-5	ASSLFPDQPQH
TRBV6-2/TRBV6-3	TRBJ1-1	ASSSQGANTEAF
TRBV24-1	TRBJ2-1	ATSDLAEDEQF
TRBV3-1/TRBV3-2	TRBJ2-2	ASSLGTGTNTGELF
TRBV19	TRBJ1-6	ASSRIGGVMDSPLH
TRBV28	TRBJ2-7	ASTTIAATYEQY
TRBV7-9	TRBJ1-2	ASSLGAANYGYT
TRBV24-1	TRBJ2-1	ATSGAPGQDGEQF
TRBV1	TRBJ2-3	TSPKRTSGPVDTQY
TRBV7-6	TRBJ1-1	ASSLGDRRNTEAF
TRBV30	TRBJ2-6	AWSVQGANVLT
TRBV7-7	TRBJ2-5	ASSRTSGQLETQY
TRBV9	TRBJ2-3	ASSVAGADTQY
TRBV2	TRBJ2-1	ASNPSSYNEQF
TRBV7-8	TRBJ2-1	ASSPTGLAGFNEQF
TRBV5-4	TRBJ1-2	ASSSFGEGQIYGYT
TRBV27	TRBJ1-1	ASSPPGSWNTEAF
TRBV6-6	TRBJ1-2	ATGTGGIVGYT
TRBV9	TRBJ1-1	ASSPEDSHSTEAF
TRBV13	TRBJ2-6	ASSFRVAGDGANVLT
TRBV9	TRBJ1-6	ASSSEGADRGSPLH
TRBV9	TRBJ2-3	ASSSLGVAGEEDTQY
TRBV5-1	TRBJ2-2	ASSLGTGHTGELF
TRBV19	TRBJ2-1	ASKISGRGYNEQF
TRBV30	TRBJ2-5	AWYRDQETQY
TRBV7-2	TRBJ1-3	ASIPTGVNTIY
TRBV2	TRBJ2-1	ASSSYAGDQQF
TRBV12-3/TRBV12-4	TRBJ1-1	ASSFLSGTEAF
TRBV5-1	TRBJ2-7	ASSLRQVGSGEQY
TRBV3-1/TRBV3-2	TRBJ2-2	ASGIQGAGELF
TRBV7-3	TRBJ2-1	ASSSSGASGENYNEQF
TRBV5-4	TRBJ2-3	ASSFPTYTDTQY
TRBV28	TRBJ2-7	ASRGQGTYEQY
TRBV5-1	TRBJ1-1	ASSLGAGNIEAF
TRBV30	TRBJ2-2	AWSVLVARRRELF
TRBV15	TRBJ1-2	ATSSWTGGFYGYT
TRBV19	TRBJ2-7	ASTTSGVPYEQY
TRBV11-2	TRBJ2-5	ASSHFRDRGQVY
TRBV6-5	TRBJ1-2	ASAGSGSYGYT
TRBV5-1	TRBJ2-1	ASSLDRAAYNEQF
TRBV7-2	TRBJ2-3	ASSSTGITDTQY
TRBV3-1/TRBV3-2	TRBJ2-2	ASSQPGSQTGELF
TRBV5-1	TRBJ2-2	ASSLAGRNTGELF
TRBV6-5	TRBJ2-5	ASTGVEETQY